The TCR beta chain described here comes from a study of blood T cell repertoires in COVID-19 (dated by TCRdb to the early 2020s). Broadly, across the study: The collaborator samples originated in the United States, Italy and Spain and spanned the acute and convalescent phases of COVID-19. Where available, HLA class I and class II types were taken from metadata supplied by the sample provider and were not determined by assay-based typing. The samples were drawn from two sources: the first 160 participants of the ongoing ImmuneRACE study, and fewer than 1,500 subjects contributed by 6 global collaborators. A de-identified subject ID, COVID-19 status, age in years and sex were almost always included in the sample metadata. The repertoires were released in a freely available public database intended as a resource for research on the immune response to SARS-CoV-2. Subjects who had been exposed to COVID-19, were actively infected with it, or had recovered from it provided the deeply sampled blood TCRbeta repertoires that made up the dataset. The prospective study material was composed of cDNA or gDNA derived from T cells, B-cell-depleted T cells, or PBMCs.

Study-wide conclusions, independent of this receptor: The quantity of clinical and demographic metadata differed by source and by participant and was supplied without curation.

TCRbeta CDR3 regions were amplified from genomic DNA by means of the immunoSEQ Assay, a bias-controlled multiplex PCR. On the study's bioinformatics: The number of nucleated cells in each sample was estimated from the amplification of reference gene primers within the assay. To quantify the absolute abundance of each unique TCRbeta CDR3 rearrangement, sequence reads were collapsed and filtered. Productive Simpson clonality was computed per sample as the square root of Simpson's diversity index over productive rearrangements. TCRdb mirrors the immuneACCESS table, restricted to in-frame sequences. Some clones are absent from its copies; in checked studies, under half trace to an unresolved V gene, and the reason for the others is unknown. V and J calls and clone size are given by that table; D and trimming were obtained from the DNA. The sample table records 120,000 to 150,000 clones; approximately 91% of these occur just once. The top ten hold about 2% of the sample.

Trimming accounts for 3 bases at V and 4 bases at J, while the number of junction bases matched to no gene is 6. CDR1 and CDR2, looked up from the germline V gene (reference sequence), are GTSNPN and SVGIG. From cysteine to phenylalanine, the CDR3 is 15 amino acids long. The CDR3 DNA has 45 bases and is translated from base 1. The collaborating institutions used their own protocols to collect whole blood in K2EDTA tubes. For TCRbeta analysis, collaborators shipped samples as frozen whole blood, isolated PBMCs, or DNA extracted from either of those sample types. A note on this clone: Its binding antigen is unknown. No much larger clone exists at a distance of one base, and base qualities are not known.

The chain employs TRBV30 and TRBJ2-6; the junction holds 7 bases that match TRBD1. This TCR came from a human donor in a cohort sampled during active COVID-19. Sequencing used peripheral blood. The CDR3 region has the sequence CAWSPDRVGANVLTF. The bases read TGTGCCTGGAGCCCCGACAGGGTAGGGGCCAACGTCCTGACTTTC. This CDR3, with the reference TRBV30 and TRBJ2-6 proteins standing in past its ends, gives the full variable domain SQTIHQWPATLVQPVGSPLSLECTVEGTSNPNLYWYRQAAGRGLQLLFYSVGIGQISSEVPQNLSASRPQDRQFILSSKKLLLSDSGFYLCAWSPDRVGANVLTFGAGSRLTVL.